This T cell receptor beta chain appears in the sequencing data of a study of T cells expressing NK-cell markers. Study in general: Eight donors were sequenced, of whom seven were HCMV-seropositive, while the remaining one was HCMV-seronegative. Study-level results: For five or six donors, the dominant NKG2C+ clonotypes made up roughly 1.0-7.5% of their CD8+ T cells. Unclear, still, was the HCMV specificity of the expanded NKG2C+ T cell clones.

This CDR3 comprises 15 residues. CDR1 and CDR2 from the germline V gene are LNHNV and YYDKDF (reference sequence). Beta-chain TCR cDNA was generated via 5'RACE template switching with UMIs. For each CDR3 protein, TCRdb gives one entry from its re-call of the 5' RACE reads, without DNA. The specimen's table records 450,000 to 600,000 distinct CDR3 sequences. A note on this clonotype: Its antigen is currently unknown.

The TCR sequence derives from a young man in good health. The chain has TRBV15 and TRBJ2-2; TCRdb's D gene call, TRBD1, goes unchecked for lack of DNA. The sequenced sample was blood T cells: a sorted CD56 or NKG2C T cell subset, CD4+ or CD8+ T cells, or bulk PBMC T cells (not recorded which). The chain's CDR3 is CATSSDRGWTGELFF.